These 24 T cell receptor beta chains originate from one sample sequenced in a study of Graves' ophthalmopathy and Graves' hyperthyroidism listed by TCRdb under 2018. TCRdb shows the sequencer as Illumina HiSeq 2000. For repertoire sequencing, the TCR beta CDR3 regions were amplified from RNA transcripts. A first-round RT-PCR used HTBI primers with the Qiagen OneStep RT-PCR kit, followed by a second-round multiplex PCR, size selection and purification. TCRdb trimmed the raw reads at Q25, called clones with MiXCR and kept productive beta chains. All rows with the same CDR3 protein become a single entry with the most common DNA and genes. The sample table contains about 220,000 distinct CDR3 sequences; only one count was recorded for 20% to 25% of them. Of the sample, around 45% falls within the top ten clones. The source material was peripheral blood. The receptors derive from a woman aged 50 to 60 with Graves' ophthalmopathy. Donor details come from another sample of the same person, matched by shared clones.

This clonotype was observed many times. CDR3 loop: CSARDPQGAMNTEAFF. For the CDR3, the DNA is TGCAGTGCTAGAGATCCCCAGGGGGCTATGAACACTGAAGCTTTCTTT. The chain has TRBV20-1 and TRBJ1-1; 8 bases fit TRBD1. The CDR3 is 16 residues long. V shed 0 bases, J shed 0 bases, and the junction held 6 bases outside the gene matches. The germline gives CDR1 DFQATT, CDR2 SNEGSKA (reference sequence).

This clonotype has ten or more counts. The rearrangement links TRBV15 to TRBJ2-5; no reliable D call. The CDR3 has 13 amino acids. Germline CDR1 and CDR2: LNHNV and YYDKDF (reference sequence). V lost 1 base, J lost 5 bases, and 8 bases lay in between. CDR3 nucleotide sequence: TGTGCCACCAGCAGAGTCATCGGGGAGACCCAGTACTTC. Residues: CATSRVIGETQYF.

The J gene is TRBJ2-7, the V gene TRBV15; D perhaps matches TRBD2 (6 bases). Germline loops: CDR1 LNHNV, CDR2 YYDKDF (reference sequence). V lost 0 bases, J lost 2 bases, and 17 bases lay in between. CDR3 length equals 17 residues. The CDR3 is CATSRDRGDLVAYEQYF. CDR3 bases: TGTGCCACCAGCAGAGATCGTGGGGACTTAGTGGCCTACGAGCAGTACTTC.

This clonotype was recorded a few times. The chain uses TRBV20-1 and TRBJ2-5; 9 bases are shared with TRBD1. This CDR3 has 12 residues. Germline V gene data show CDR1 as DFQATT and CDR2 as SNEGSKA (reference sequence). The J segment lost 4 bases and the V segment lost 6 bases, leaving 3 bases of the junction unmatched. The CDR3 reads CSAPTGGETQYF. CDR3 DNA: TGCAGTGCCCCGACAGGGGGAGAGACCCAGTACTTC.

This clonotype was counted ten times or more. The chain uses TRBV19 and TRBJ2-7, with D possibly matching TRBD1 (6 bases). This CDR3 has 14 residues. Trimming stripped 5 bases from V and 5 bases from J, with 16 bases between. The germline V gene encodes CDR1 LNHDA and CDR2 SQIVND (reference sequence). In nucleotides, the CDR3 is TGTGCCAGTAGTTCAACAGGGTACCGAAACGAGCAGTACTTC. Its translation: CASSSTGYRNEQYF.

The chain links TRBV6-1 to TRBJ1-2; the match to TRBD1 covers 7 bases. Losses at the gene ends were 7 bases for V and 7 bases for J; bases not matched to a gene: 12. This CDR3 comprises 14 residues. Germline values: CDR1 MNHNS, CDR2 SASEGT. CDR3 loop: CASNLRAAGGGYTF. CDR3 in DNA: TGTGCCAGCAATCTACGGGCGGCAGGGGGTGGCTACACCTTC.

This clonotype was seen ten or more times. The rearrangement links TRBV27 to TRBJ2-4; 8 nucleotides match TRBD1. The CDR3 contains 13 residues. CDR1 is MNHEY and CDR2 is SMNVEV in the germline V gene (reference sequence). With 9 bases clipped from V and 3 bases from J, the junction kept 4 bases outside the gene matches. The CDR3 is CASSDRVKNIQYF. The CDR3 DNA is TGTGCCAGTTCGGACAGGGTCAAAAACATTCAGTACTTC.

The sample holds many counts of this clonotype. V and J are TRBV11-2 and TRBJ1-1; D is unresolved. The CDR3 spans 16 residues. Germline-derived CDR1 and CDR2 are SGHAT and FQNNGV. The germline V and J ends were trimmed by 5 bases and 7 bases, with 23 bases remaining between them. The CDR3, as DNA: TGTGCCAGCAGCCTAGGGTACCGGGGAGGTCGTGGTGAAGCTTTCTTT. As protein: CASSLGYRGGRGEAFF.

There are a few counts of this clonotype. The gene calls are TRBV30 and TRBJ1-1, with D uncertain. Trimming removed 0 bases from V and 0 bases from J, with 8 bases in between. Germline V gene data show CDR1 as GTSNPN and CDR2 as SVGIG (reference sequence). The CDR3 loop spans 14 amino acids. The CDR3 here is CAWSVQTVNTEAFF. The DNA for the CDR3 is TGTGCCTGGAGTGTACAAACGGTGAACACTGAAGCTTTCTTT.

This clonotype was observed a few times. The junction departs from germline at one end; a sequencing error may be responsible. The chain carries TRBV12-3 or TRBV12-4 and TRBJ2-7; 10 bases are shared with TRBD2. There are 12 residues in the CDR3. CDR3 protein: CASTSGLARHYF. CDR3 sequence (DNA): TGTGCCAGCACTTCGGGACTAGCGAGACACTATTTC.

This clonotype appeared many times. The rearrangement joins TRBV27 to TRBJ1-1; D may be TRBD1 (5 bases). From germline, CDR1 is MNHEY and CDR2 SMNVEV (reference sequence). CDR3 size: 14 residues. The germline V and J ends were trimmed by 3 bases and 4 bases, with 12 bases remaining between them. In DNA, the CDR3 is TGTGCCAGCAGTTTTGGAGGGGTCGTCACTGAAGCTTTCTTT. Translating gives CASSFGGVVTEAFF.

The chain uses TRBV10-1 and TRBJ2-2; D might be TRBD2 (5 bases). V was shortened by 10 bases and J by 10 bases, with 7 bases between the two germline ends. This CDR3 has 9 amino acids. In germline, CDR1 is WNHNN, CDR2 SYGVQD (reference sequence). CDR3 in DNA: TGCGCCAACGGGGTGGAGCTGTTTTTT. It yields the protein CANGVELFF.

This clonotype has just one count. The chain joins TRBV2 to TRBJ2-7; TRBD1 matches at 8 bases. Losses at the gene ends were 10 bases for V and 7 bases for J; bases not matched to a gene: 12. The V gene's germline CDR1 is SNHLY and CDR2 FYNNEI. This CDR3 has 13 residues. The CDR3 reads CATSRGQATEQYF. CDR3 bases: TGTGCCACCTCCAGGGGGCAGGCGACAGAGCAGTACTTC.

This clonotype was seen repeatedly, ten times or more. V usage is TRBV6-1 and J usage is TRBJ2-7; 11 bases agree with TRBD2. Unmatched junction bases numbered 6, after V lost 1 base and J lost 4 bases. Per the germline V gene, CDR1 is MNHNS and CDR2 is SASEGT. CDR3 size: 16 residues. DNA for the CDR3: TGTGCCAGCAGTGAAGTAGCGGGAGGGGGTCCGTACGAGCAGTACTTC. It yields the protein CASSEVAGGGPYEQYF.

This clonotype was counted ten times or more. The chain recombines TRBV12-5 with TRBJ2-3, with 7 bases that match TRBD2. Germline trimming cut 5 bases from V and 4 bases from J; bases unmatched to any gene: 9. CDR1 LGHNT and CDR2 FRNRAP come from the germline V gene. The CDR3 has 15 residues. CDR3 sequence (DNA): TGTGCTAGTGGTCCGGGGGGAGGGGCCCCAGATACGCAGTATTTT. Protein sequence: CASGPGGGAPDTQYF.

The table lists this clonotype with many counts. The rearrangement links TRBV28 to TRBJ2-7; D tentatively reads TRBD1 or TRBD2 (5 bases each). The V end was cut by 5 bases, the J end by 3 bases, with 14 bases between. The CDR3 consists of 14 residues. Per germline, CDR1 MDHEN and CDR2 SYDVKM. The CDR3 is CASSVRDPVYEQYF. The CDR3 nucleotides read TGTGCCAGCAGTGTAAGGGACCCCGTCTACGAGCAGTACTTC.

This clonotype was observed at least ten times. The gene calls are TRBV6-2 or TRBV6-3 and TRBJ1-6; D uncertain. The CDR3 contains 14 residues. The germline CDR1 and CDR2 sequences are MNHEY and SVGEGT. The V and J ends lost 10 bases and 7 bases respectively, with 17 bases between them. CDR3 sequence reads: CAIGRGVVNSPLHF. The CDR3 DNA sequence: TGTGCCATCGGGCGGGGAGTGGTAAATTCACCCCTCCACTTT.

This clonotype was detected many times. The chain joins TRBV20-1 to TRBJ2-7; 12 nucleotides align to TRBD2. J lost 3 bases, V lost 0 bases, and 9 bases had no gene match. This CDR3 region has 17 residues. Germline V gene lookup returns CDR1 DFQATT and CDR2 SNEGSKA (reference sequence). CDR3 residues: CSARDSLAGGKHYEQYF. The CDR3 region has the DNA TGCAGTGCTAGAGATTCACTAGCGGGAGGAAAGCACTACGAGCAGTACTTC.

This clonotype has a count of ten or more. The chain carries TRBV18 and TRBJ1-5, with unresolved D. CDR1 is KGHSH and CDR2 is LQKENI in the germline V gene. V was trimmed by 4 bases and J by 6 bases, leaving 13 bases between them. The CDR3 contains 14 residues. The CDR3 DNA reads TGTGCCAGCTCACAGGGCCGGGATCGTCAGCCCCAGCATTTT. Translating gives CASSQGRDRQPQHF.

The chain recombines TRBV6-2 or TRBV6-3 with TRBJ2-6; tentative D call: TRBD1 (7 bases). The germline V gene has CDR1 MNHEY and CDR2 SVGEGT. This CDR3 comprises 18 residues. Trimming shortened V by 5 bases and J by 1 base, and 18 bases separated the two germline ends. The CDR3, as DNA: TGTGCCAGCAGTCCCGGTAGACAGGGACTTTCTGGGGCCAACGTCCTGACTTTC. Encoded protein: CASSPGRQGLSGANVLTF.

This clonotype was counted many times. Here the CDR3 reads CASGTYRAQPGELFF. DNA for the CDR3: TGTGCTAGTGGTACCTACCGGGCCCAACCCGGGGAGCTGTTTTTT. This sequence joins TRBV12-5 and TRBJ2-2; D is uncertain. The CDR3 covers 15 residues. The germline V and J ends were trimmed by 5 bases and 6 bases, with 16 bases remaining between them. Germline V gene sequence: CDR1 LGHNT, CDR2 FRNRAP.

This clonotype was counted at least ten times. This sequence joins TRBV7-2 and TRBJ2-7; the D is unclear. Germline loops: CDR1 SGHTA, CDR2 FQGNSA. V dropped 3 bases and J dropped 2 bases, with 5 bases sitting between them. The length of the CDR3 is 12 residues. CDR3 nucleotide sequence: TGTGCCAGCAGCTTTCAAACCTACGAGCAGTACTTC. The encoded protein is CASSFQTYEQYF.

The table lists this clonotype with many counts. The chain uses TRBV28 and TRBJ1-5; D unclear. Trimming took 5 bases from V and 5 from J, leaving 10 bases between them. CDR1 MDHEN and CDR2 SYDVKM come from the germline V gene. The CDR3 sequence is 13 residues long. The CDR3 DNA follows: TGTGCCAGCAGTCTTCCGGAGTATCAGCCCCAGCATTTT. This sequence encodes CASSLPEYQPQHF.

In its sample, this clonotype was seen many times. The chain is built from TRBV30 and TRBJ1-1; no definite D call. Germline V gene data show CDR1 as GTSNPN and CDR2 as SVGIG (reference sequence). Trimming left V 7 bases short and J 1 base short, with 10 bases between. This CDR3 has 12 residues. The CDR3 is CASSRPNTEAFF. The CDR3 bases are TGTGCCTCCAGCCGCCCGAACACTGAAGCTTTCTTT.